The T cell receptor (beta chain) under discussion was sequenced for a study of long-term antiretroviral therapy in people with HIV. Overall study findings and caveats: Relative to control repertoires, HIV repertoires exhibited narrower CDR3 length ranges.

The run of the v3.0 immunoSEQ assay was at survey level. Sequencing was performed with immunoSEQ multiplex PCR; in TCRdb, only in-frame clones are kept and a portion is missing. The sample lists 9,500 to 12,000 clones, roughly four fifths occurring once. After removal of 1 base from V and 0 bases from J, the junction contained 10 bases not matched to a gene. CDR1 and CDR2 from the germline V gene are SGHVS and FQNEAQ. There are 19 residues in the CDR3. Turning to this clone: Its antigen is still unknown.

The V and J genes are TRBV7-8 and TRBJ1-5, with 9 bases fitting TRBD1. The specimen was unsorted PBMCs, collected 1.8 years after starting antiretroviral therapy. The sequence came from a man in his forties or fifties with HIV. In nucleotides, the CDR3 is TGTGCCAGCAGCTTAGTTATCATCGGACAGGGGAATAGCAATCAGCCCCAGCATTTT. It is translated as CASSLVIIGQGNSNQPQHF.